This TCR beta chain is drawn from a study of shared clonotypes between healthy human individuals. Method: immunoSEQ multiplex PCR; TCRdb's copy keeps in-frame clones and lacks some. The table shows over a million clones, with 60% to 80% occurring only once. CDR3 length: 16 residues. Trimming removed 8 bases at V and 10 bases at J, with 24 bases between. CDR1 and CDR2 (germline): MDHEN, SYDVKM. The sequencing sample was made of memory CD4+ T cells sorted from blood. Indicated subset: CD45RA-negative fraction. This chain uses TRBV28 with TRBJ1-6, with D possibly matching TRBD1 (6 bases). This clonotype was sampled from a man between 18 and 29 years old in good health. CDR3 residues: CASVGGPQGPNSPLHF. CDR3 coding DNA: TGTGCCAGCGTGGGGGGTCCACAGGGACCAAACTCACCCCTCCACTTT.